The TCR beta chain under discussion was sequenced for a study of T cell repertoires in cytomegalovirus infection. TCRdb processed the reads anew with MiXCR; each CDR3 protein has one entry. The sample lists about 440,000 distinct CDR3 sequences, approximately 31% seen once, with roughly 15% in the top ten. This clonotype occurred many times. CDR1 is SGHVS, CDR2 FNYEAQ, per germline. This CDR3 is 14 amino acids long. V dropped 8 bases and J dropped 4 bases, with 16 bases sitting between them. The sequence was obtained from a human donor in good health (CMV status not recorded). Some clones in this sample may be carry-over from other donors' samples. The sequenced sample was PBMCs. The chain carries TRBV7-6 and TRBJ2-3; D is possibly TRBD1 (6 bases). The CDR3 bases are TGTGCCAGCGGCAGGGGACCTGGGCCAGATACGCAGTATTTT. Encoded protein: CASGRGPGPDTQYF.